The 27 T cell receptor beta chains listed next were all sequenced from one sample in a study of low-dose radiotherapy and immunotherapy resistance in tumors. Gene-specific TRAV and TRBV primers were used for first-strand cDNA, covering alpha and beta chains. Amplification of TCRs used a constant-region primer and V-primer adapter for approximately 19 PCR cycles. TCRdb ran MiXCR on the reads and lists one entry per CDR3 protein. This sample has 60,000 to 75,000 distinct CDR3 sequences, with 26% found just once. Time point indicated: before trial treatment. The material was PBMCs, obtained before treatment. The receptors were gathered from a male donor with rectosigmoid adenocarcinoma.

This clonotype has at least ten counts. The CDR3: CASSLDSSPYNEQFF. CDR3 DNA: TGTGCCAGCAGCTTGGACTCTTCCCCCTACAATGAGCAGTTCTTC. This chain connects TRBV7-2 to TRBJ2-1, with D possibly TRBD2 on 5 matching bases. The germline gives CDR1 SGHTA, CDR2 FQGNSA. V lost 3 bases and J 2 bases, leaving 11 bases between the germline ends. The CDR3 extends over 15 amino acids.

The V gene is TRBV28, the J gene TRBJ2-7; 7 bases are a match to TRBD2. The V gene's germline CDR1 is MDHEN and CDR2 SYDVKM. The CDR3 spans 15 residues. The V gene end was trimmed by 4 bases and the J gene end by 2 bases; junction bases not matched to a gene: 8. CDR3 region: CASSYGGGRTYEQYF. DNA of the CDR3: TGTGCCAGCAGTTATGGGGGGGGAAGGACCTACGAGCAGTACTTC.

This clonotype was recorded at least ten times. This chain links TRBV14 with TRBJ2-3; 11 bases align to TRBD2. Trimming cost V 0 bases and J 2 bases; bases outside gene matches: 7. Germline CDR1 is SGHDN and CDR2 is FVKESK. The CDR3 is made up of 18 amino acids. CDR3 coding DNA: TGTGCCAGCAGCCAAGAAGGAGTAGCGGGAGGGTCCACAGATACGCAGTATTTT. As protein: CASSQEGVAGGSTDTQYF.

The chain uses TRBV5-4 and TRBJ1-2; perhaps TRBD1 as D (5 bases). The CDR3 contains 14 residues. The V end lost 5 bases, the J end lost 0 bases, and 11 bases lay between the germline ends. Germline loops: CDR1 SGHNT, CDR2 YYREEE (reference sequence). The CDR3: CASRKQAANYGYTF. CDR3 nucleotides: TGTGCCAGCAGAAAACAGGCGGCTAACTATGGCTACACCTTC.

This chain links TRBV21-1 with TRBJ2-7. TRBV21-1 is a recognized pseudogene. This CDR3 spans 10 amino acids. CDR3 DNA sequence: TGTGCCAACCCCGATCGGGAGCAGTACTTC. It is translated as CANPDREQYF.

This clonotype has only one observation. This chain joins TRBV19 and TRBJ1-2; no firm D call. The CDR3 has 15 amino acids. Per the germline V gene, CDR1 is LNHDA and CDR2 is SQIVND (reference sequence). V was trimmed by 7 bases and J by 7 bases, leaving 22 bases between them. This CDR3 reads CASTTSLPIFGGYTF. In DNA, the CDR3 is TGTGCCAGTACCACCTCCCTGCCCATCTTCGGTGGCTACACCTTC.

This clonotype has just a few counts. A far larger clone is off by one base, so a read error is likely. The chain combines TRBV29-1 with TRBJ2-1; unclear D gene. Trimming shortened V by 4 bases and J by 10 bases, and 20 bases separated the two germline ends. CDR1 is SQVTM, CDR2 ANQGSEA, per germline. CDR3 size: 14 residues. The CDR3 region has the DNA TGCAGCGTTGCGGGCAACCGTCCCCCCTACGAGCAGTTCTTC. This encodes CSVAGNRPPYEQFF.

This clonotype has a count of ten or more. The chain has TRBV12-3 or TRBV12-4 and TRBJ1-1; perhaps TRBD1 as D (6 bases). The CDR3 length is 16 residues. Trimming cost V 0 bases and J 5 bases, with 16 bases left between them. The CDR3 sequence: CASSLAVWGAKTEAFF. CDR3 in DNA: TGTGCCAGCAGTTTAGCGGTTTGGGGGGCGAAGACTGAAGCTTTCTTT.

This clonotype was detected ten times or more. The V gene is TRBV5-1, the J gene TRBJ2-7; 11 nucleotides align to TRBD2. Per germline, CDR1 SGHRS and CDR2 YFSETQ. The CDR3 has 15 amino acids. V lost 3 bases and J lost 0; bases outside the gene matches: 2. Here the CDR3 reads CASSYTSGSSYEQYF. CDR3 nucleotides: TGCGCCAGCAGCTACACTAGCGGGAGCTCCTACGAGCAGTACTTC.

This clonotype came up many times. The chain has TRBV29-1 and TRBJ1-1, with D perhaps matching TRBD1 (6 bases). Germline values: CDR1 SQVTM, CDR2 ANQGSEA. The CDR3 sequence is 12 residues long. The V gene lost 6 bases and the J gene lost 7 bases, with 15 bases spanning the gap. CDR3 residues: CSVLTGGGEAFF. The DNA for the CDR3 is TGCAGCGTCCTCACTGGAGGGGGTGAAGCTTTCTTT. The full variable domain, with the rest looked up from reference TRBV29-1 and TRBJ1-1, is SAVISQKPSRDICQRGTSLTIQCQVDSQVTMMFWYRQQPGQSLTLIATANQGSEATYESGFVIDKFPISRPNLTFSTLTVSNMSPEDSSIYLCSVLTGGGEAFFGQGTRLTVV.

The chain combines TRBV23-1 with TRBJ2-1; possibly TRBD1 for D (7 bases). TRBV23-1 is identified as an open reading frame with a role that is uncertain. This CDR3 has 13 residues. V lost 6 bases and J 8 bases, leaving 14 bases between the germline ends. The CDR3 DNA reads TGCGCCAGCAGGACCCCCAGGGGGGATGAGCAGTTCTTC. Amino acid sequence: CASRTPRGDEQFF.

This clonotype was found many times. This chain links TRBV29-1 with TRBJ2-3, with TRBD2 matching 13 bases. The CDR3 spans 16 residues. The ends lost 1 base at V and 2 bases at J; junction bases unmatched: 3. The V gene's germline CDR1 is SQVTM and CDR2 ANQGSEA. Written as DNA, the CDR3 is TGCAGCGTTGAAGGGACTAGCGGGAGAGACACAGATACGCAGTATTTT. Encoded protein: CSVEGTSGRDTDTQYF.

This clonotype was counted many times. V gene TRBV2 combines with J gene TRBJ2-1; the match to TRBD2 covers 15 bases. Germline V CDR1 and CDR2: SNHLY, FYNNEI. The CDR3 is 15 amino acids. The V and J ends lost 4 bases and 10 bases, in that order; junction bases with no gene match: 5. This CDR3 reads CASSGTSGRAREQFF. The CDR3 coding sequence is TGTGCCAGCAGTGGGACTAGCGGGAGGGCCAGGGAGCAGTTCTTC.

At least ten counts were recorded for this clonotype. Here the CDR3 reads CSVGTGDGQPQHF. CDR3 nucleotides: TGCAGCGTAGGGACAGGGGATGGTCAGCCCCAGCATTTT. This sequence joins TRBV29-1 and TRBJ1-5; TRBD1 matches 10 bases. This CDR3 is built from 13 residues. V dropped 6 bases and J dropped 6; count of bases not matched to a gene: 5. Looked up from germline, CDR1 is SQVTM and CDR2 is ANQGSEA.

With regard to this clonotype: It is likely a read error: a sequence one base away is far more abundant. The V call is TRBV12-3 or TRBV12-4, the J call TRBJ2-5; TRBD2 matches at 12 bases. This CDR3 contains 20 residues. J was trimmed by 11 bases and V by 3 bases; bases with no gene match: 25. The CDR3 sequence: CASSFRNPGLAGYSYNEQYF. The CDR3 nucleotides are TGTGCCAGCAGTTTCCGTAACCCGGGACTAGCGGGTTACTCCTACAATGAGCAGTACTTC.

This clonotype was detected a few times. No DNA is shown, since the ends of the CDR3 on it are uncertain; the CDR3 is the one TCRdb lists. This chain links TRBV5-4 with TRBJ2-2; the table gives TRBD2 as D, unverified against the DNA. The CDR3 is 17 residues long, ends included. CDR1 is SGHNT, CDR2 YYREEE, per germline (reference sequence). The chain's CDR3 is CASKLARDGEHRGAVFF.

The rearrangement links TRBV19 to TRBJ2-1, with TRBD1 matching 11 bases. The CDR3 extends over 15 amino acids. Germline V lookup: CDR1 LNHDA, CDR2 SQIVND (reference sequence). J lost 6 bases, V lost 6 bases, and 7 bases had no gene match. CDR3 in amino acids: CASSPGQGVSNEQFF. DNA for the CDR3: TGTGCCAGTAGCCCGGGACAGGGGGTCTCCAATGAGCAGTTCTTC.

This clonotype occurred many times. The chain joins TRBV28 to TRBJ1-2; D may be TRBD1 (5 bases). The germline V gene has CDR1 MDHEN and CDR2 SYDVKM. V was cut by 1 base and J by 4 bases, with 10 bases left in between. CDR3 length equals 14 residues. CDR3 DNA: TGTGCCAGCAGTTTATTGCCGGGGCCCTATGGCTACACCTTC. Translated, it gives CASSLLPGPYGYTF.

This clonotype was detected only once. The gene calls are TRBV5-1 and TRBJ2-1; 10 bases are shared with TRBD2. Germline V gene data show CDR1 as SGHRS and CDR2 as YFSETQ. With 4 bases clipped from V and 4 bases from J, the junction kept 8 bases outside the gene matches. The CDR3 sequence is 16 residues long. CDR3 in amino acids: CASSQNLAGVYNEQFF. The DNA for the CDR3 is TGCGCCAGCAGCCAAAACCTAGCGGGGGTTTACAATGAGCAGTTCTTC.

This clonotype has ten or more counts. This sequence joins TRBV7-2 and TRBJ2-4, with D tentatively TRBD1 (5 bases). Trimming removed 5 bases from V and 2 bases from J, with 7 bases in between. This CDR3 is built from 13 residues. Germline lookup yields CDR1 SGHTA and CDR2 FQGNSA. CDR3 nucleotide sequence: TGTGCCAGCAGCCCAGGGCCCAAAAACATTCAGTACTTC. Translated: CASSPGPKNIQYF.

This clonotype was seen at least ten times. The chain employs TRBV6-2 or TRBV6-3 and TRBJ2-2; 8 nucleotides agree with TRBD1. This CDR3 is built from 16 residues. Germline V CDR1 and CDR2: MNHEY, SVGEGT. Trimming at V came to 4 bases and at J to 3 bases, leaving 7 bases not matched to a gene. The DNA of the CDR3 is TGTGCCAGCAGTTCCCCGGGACAGGCCTACACCGGGGAGCTGTTTTTT. This encodes CASSSPGQAYTGELFF.

Ten or more counts support this clonotype. This rearrangement joins TRBV12-3 or TRBV12-4 to TRBJ2-5; D might be TRBD2 (5 bases). Between the trimmed V and J ends, which lost 4 bases and 0 bases, there was a span of 9 bases. The CDR3 totals 14 residues. CDR3 region: CASSSTGDQETQYF. CDR3 sequence (DNA): TGTGCCAGCAGTTCCACCGGGGACCAAGAGACCCAGTACTTC.

As concerns this clonotype: A far bigger clonotype differs at one base, so this is likely a read error. V and J are TRBV24-1 and TRBJ2-1; 7 bases line up with TRBD1. This CDR3 comprises 13 residues. The germline V gene has CDR1 KGHDR and CDR2 SFDVKD. The V gene end was trimmed by 6 bases and the J gene end by 10 bases; junction bases not matched to a gene: 8. CDR3: CATSPTGVDEQFF. The CDR3 DNA reads as TGTGCCACCAGTCCCACAGGGGTCGACGAGCAGTTCTTC.

This clonotype was recorded at least ten times. The V and J genes are TRBV12-3 or TRBV12-4 and TRBJ2-1; 8 bases are a match to TRBD2. This CDR3 has 16 amino acids. Germline trimming cut 4 bases from V and 0 bases from J; bases unmatched to any gene: 5. This chain's CDR3 is CASSWFRGGSYNEQFF. The CDR3 DNA sequence: TGTGCCAGCAGTTGGTTCCGGGGGGGCTCCTACAATGAGCAGTTCTTC.

This clonotype came up many times. The chain is built from TRBV9 and TRBJ2-3; 7 bases are shared with TRBD2. In germline, CDR1 is SGDLS, CDR2 YYNGEE. This CDR3 has 17 amino acids. The J segment lost 0 bases and the V segment lost 3 bases, leaving 10 bases of the junction unmatched. CDR3 sequence: CASSEGQWRGSTDTQYF. CDR3 bases: TGTGCCAGCAGCGAAGGGCAGTGGCGGGGGAGCACAGATACGCAGTATTTT.

The chain links TRBV28 to TRBJ2-1; D is ambiguous. V lost 6 bases and J lost 9, with 12 bases in between. The CDR3 runs 12 residues. Germline lookup yields CDR1 MDHEN and CDR2 SYDVKM. DNA of the CDR3: TGTGCCAGCAGGCCGATAGTCGGTGAGCAGTTCTTC. Translating gives CASRPIVGEQFF.

This clonotype occurred many times. This rearrangement joins TRBV11-2 to TRBJ1-1; D call uncertain. Germline CDR1 is SGHAT and CDR2 is FQNNGV. The CDR3 extends over 13 amino acids. Trimming removed 3 bases at V and 4 bases at J, with 9 bases between. This chain's CDR3 is CASSFGPSTEAFF. The CDR3 region has the DNA TGTGCCAGCAGCTTTGGACCGAGCACTGAAGCTTTCTTT. The full variable domain, its missing parts supplied by reference TRBV11-2 and TRBJ1-1, is EAGVAQSPRYKIIEKRQSVAFWCNPISGHATLYWYQQILGQGPKLLIQFQNNGVVDDSQLPKDRFSAERLKGVDSTLKIQPAKLEDSAVYLCASSFGPSTEAFFGQGTRLTVV.